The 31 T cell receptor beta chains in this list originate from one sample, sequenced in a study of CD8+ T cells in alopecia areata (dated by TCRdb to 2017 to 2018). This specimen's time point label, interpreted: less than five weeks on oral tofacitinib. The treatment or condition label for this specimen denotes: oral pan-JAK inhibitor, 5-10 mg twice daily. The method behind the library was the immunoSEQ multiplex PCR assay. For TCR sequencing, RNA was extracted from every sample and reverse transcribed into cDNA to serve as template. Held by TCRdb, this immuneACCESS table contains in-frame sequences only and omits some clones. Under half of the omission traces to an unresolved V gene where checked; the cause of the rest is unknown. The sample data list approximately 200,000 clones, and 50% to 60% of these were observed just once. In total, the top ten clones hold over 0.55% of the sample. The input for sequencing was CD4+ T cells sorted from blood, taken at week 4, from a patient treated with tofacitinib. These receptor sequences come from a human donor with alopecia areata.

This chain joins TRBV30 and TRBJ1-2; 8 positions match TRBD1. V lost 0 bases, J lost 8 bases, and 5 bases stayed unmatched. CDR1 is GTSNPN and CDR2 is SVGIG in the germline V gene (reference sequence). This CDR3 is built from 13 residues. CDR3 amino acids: CAWSVTGGKGYTF. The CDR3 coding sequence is TGTGCCTGGAGTGTTACAGGGGGGAAGGGCTACACCTTC.

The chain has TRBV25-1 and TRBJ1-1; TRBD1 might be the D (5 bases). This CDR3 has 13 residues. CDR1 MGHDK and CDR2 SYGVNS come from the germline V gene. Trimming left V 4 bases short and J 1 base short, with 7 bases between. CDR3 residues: CASSATGNTEAFF. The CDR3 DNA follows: TGTGCCAGCAGTGCAACAGGGAACACTGAAGCTTTCTTT. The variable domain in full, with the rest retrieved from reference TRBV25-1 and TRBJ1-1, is EADIYQTPRYLVIGTGKKITLECSQTMGHDKMYWYQQDPGMELHLIHYSYGVNSTEKGDLSSESTVSRIRTEHFPLTLESARPSHTSQYLCASSATGNTEAFFGQGTRLTVV.

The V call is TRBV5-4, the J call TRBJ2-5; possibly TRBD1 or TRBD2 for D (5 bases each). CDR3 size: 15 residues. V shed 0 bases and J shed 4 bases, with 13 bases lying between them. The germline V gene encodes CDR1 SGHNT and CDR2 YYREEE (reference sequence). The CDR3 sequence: CASSLGAVRGETQYF. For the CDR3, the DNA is TGTGCCAGCAGCTTGGGTGCGGTGAGGGGAGAGACCCAGTACTTC.

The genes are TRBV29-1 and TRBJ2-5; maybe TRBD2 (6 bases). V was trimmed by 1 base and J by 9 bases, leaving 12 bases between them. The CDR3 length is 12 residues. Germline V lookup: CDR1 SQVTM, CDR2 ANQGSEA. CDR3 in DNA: TGCAGCGTTGAAGGCGGGGATTGGGCCCAGTACTTC. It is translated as CSVEGGDWAQYF. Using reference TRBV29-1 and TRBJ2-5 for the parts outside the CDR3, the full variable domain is SAVISQKPSRDICQRGTSLTIQCQVDSQVTMMFWYRQQPGQSLTLIATANQGSEATYESGFVIDKFPISRPNLTFSTLTVSNMSPEDSSIYLCSVEGGDWAQYFGPGTRLLVL.

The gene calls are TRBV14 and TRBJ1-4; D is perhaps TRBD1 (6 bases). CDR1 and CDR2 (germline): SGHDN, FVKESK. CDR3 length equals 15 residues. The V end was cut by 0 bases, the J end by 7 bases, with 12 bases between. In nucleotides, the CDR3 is TGTGCCAGCAGCCAAGATATCAGGGGAGTTGAAAAACTGTTTTTT. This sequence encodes CASSQDIRGVEKLFF.

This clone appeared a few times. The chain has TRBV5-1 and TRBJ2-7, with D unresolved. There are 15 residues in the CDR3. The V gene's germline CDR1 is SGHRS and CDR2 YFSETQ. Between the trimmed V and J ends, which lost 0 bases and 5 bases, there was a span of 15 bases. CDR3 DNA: TGCGCCAGCAGCTTGGCCGGATTGGGCACCAACGAGCAGTACTTC. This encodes CASSLAGLGTNEQYF.

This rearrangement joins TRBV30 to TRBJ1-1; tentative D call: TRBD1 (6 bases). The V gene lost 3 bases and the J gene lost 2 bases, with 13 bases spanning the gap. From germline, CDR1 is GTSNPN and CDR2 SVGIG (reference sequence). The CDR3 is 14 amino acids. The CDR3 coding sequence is TGTGCCTGGAGCAGGGGACACACTAACACTGAAGCTTTCTTT. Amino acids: CAWSRGHTNTEAFF.

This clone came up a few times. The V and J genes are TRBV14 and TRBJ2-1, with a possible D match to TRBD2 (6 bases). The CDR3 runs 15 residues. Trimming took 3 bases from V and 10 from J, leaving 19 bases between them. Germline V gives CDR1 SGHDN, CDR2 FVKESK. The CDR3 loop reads CASSQGGPRSEEQFF. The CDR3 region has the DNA TGTGCCAGCAGCCAGGGGGGACCCAGATCGGAGGAGCAGTTCTTC. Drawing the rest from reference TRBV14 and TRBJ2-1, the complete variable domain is EAGVTQFPSHSVIEKGQTVTLRCDPISGHDNLYWYRRVMGKEIKFLLHFVKESKQDESGMPNNRFLAERTGGTYSTLKVQPAELEDSGVYFCASSQGGPRSEEQFFGPGTRLTVL.

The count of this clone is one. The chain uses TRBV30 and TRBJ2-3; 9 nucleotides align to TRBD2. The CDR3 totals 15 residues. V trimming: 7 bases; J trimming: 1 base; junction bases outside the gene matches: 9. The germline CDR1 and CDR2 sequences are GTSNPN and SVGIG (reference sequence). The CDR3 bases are TGTGCCTCGGGGCGCCGGACTAGCGGCACAGATACGCAGTATTTT. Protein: CASGRRTSGTDTQYF.

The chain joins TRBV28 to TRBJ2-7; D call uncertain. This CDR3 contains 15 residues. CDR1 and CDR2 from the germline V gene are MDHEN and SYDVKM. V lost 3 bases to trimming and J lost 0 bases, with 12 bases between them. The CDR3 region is CASSFAGGSSYEQYF. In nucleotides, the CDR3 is TGTGCCAGCAGTTTTGCAGGCGGAAGCTCCTACGAGCAGTACTTC.

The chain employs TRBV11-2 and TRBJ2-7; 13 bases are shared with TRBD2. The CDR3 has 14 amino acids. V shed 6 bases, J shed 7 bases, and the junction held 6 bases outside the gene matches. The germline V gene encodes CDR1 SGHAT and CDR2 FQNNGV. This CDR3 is CASRFPGLAGEQYF. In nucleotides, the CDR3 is TGTGCCAGCAGGTTTCCGGGACTAGCGGGAGAGCAGTACTTC.

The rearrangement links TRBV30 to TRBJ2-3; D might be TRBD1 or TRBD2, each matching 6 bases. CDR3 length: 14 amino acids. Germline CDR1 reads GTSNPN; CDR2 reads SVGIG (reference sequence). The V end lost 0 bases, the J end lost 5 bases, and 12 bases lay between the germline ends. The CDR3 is CAWSVRGAGDTQYF. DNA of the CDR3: TGTGCCTGGAGTGTTAGGGGGGCCGGAGATACGCAGTATTTT.

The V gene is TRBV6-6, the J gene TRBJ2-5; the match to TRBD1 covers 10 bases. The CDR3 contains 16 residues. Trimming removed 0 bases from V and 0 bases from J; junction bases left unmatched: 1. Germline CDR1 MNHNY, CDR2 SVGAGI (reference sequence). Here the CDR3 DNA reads TGTGCCAGCAGTTACTCGGGACAGGGGTACCAAGAGACCCAGTACTTC. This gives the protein CASSYSGQGYQETQYF.

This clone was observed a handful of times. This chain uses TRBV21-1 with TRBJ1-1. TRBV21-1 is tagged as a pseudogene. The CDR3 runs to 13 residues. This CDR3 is CASSPRLDTEAFF. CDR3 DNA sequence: TGTGCCAGCAGCCCCCGCTTGGACACTGAAGCTTTCTTT.

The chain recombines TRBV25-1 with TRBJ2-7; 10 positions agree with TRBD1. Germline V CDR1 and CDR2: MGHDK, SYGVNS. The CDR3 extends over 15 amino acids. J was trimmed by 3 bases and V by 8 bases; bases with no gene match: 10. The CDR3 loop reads CASSSTGTGVYEQYF. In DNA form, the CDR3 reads TGTGCCAGCTCCTCGACCGGGACAGGGGTCTACGAGCAGTACTTC.

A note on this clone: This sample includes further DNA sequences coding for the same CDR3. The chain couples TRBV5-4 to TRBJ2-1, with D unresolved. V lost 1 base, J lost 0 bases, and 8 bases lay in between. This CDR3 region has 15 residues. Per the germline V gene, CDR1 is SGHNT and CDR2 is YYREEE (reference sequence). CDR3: CASSLSGSSYNEQFF. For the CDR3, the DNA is TGTGCCAGCAGCTTGTCGGGTAGCTCCTACAATGAGCAGTTCTTC.

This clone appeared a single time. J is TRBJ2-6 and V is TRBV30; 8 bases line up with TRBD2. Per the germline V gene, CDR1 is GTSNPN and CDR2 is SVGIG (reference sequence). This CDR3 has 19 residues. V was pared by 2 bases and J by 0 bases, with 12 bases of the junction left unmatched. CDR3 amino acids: CAWSLGRTSSPSGANVLTF. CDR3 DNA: TGTGCCTGGAGTTTGGGCCGGACTAGCTCCCCCTCTGGGGCCAACGTCCTGACTTTC.

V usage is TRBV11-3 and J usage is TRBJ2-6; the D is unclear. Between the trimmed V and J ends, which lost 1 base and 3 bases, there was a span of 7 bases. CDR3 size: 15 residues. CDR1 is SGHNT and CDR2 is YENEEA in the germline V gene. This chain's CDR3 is CASSLGGYGANVLTF. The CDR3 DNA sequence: TGTGCCAGCAGCTTAGGGGGATATGGGGCCAACGTCCTGACTTTC.

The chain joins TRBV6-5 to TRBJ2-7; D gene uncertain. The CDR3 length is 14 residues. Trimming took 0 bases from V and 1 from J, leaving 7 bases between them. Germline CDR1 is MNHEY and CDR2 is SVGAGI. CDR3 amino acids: CASSYSRVSYEQYF. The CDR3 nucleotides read TGTGCCAGCAGTTACTCAAGAGTTTCCTACGAGCAGTACTTC.

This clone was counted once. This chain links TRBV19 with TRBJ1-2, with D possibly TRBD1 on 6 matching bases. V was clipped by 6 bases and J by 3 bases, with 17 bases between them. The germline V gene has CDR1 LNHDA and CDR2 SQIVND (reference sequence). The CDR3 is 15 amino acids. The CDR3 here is CASSRPGGLDYGYTF. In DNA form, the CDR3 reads TGTGCCAGTAGCCGACCGGGGGGCCTCGACTATGGCTACACCTTC.

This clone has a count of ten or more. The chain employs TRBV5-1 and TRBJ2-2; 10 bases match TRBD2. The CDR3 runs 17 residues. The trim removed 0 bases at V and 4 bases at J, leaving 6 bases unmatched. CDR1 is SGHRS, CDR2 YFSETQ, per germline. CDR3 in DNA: TGCGCCAGCAGCTTGGCCACTAGCGGGACCCCCACCGGGGAGCTGTTTTTT. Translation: CASSLATSGTPTGELFF.

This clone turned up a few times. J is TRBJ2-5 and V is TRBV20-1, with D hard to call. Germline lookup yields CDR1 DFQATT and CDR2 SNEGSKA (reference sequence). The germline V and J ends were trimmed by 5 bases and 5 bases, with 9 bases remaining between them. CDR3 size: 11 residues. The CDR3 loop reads CSAPPEETQYF. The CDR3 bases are TGCAGTGCTCCACCGGAGGAGACCCAGTACTTC.

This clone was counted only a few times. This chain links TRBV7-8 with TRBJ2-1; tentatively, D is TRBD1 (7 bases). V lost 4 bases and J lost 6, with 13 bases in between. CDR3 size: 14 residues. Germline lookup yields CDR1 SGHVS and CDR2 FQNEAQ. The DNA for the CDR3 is TGTGCCAGCAGCTCCGGGGGACAGTTCAATGAGCAGTTCTTC. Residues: CASSSGGQFNEQFF.

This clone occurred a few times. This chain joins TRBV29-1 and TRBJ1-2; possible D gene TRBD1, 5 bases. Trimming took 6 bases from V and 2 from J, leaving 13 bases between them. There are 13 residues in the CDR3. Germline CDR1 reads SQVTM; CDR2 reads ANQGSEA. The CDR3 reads CSVLAGPNYGYTF. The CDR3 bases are TGCAGCGTGCTGGCAGGGCCCAACTATGGCTACACCTTC.

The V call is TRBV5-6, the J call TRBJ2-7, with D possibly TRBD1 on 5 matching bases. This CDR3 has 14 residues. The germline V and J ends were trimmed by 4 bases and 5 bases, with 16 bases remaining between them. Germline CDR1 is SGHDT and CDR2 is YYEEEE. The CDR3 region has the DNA TGTGCCAGCAGCCCCGGATCAGGGCTCCACGAGCAGTACTTC. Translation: CASSPGSGLHEQYF.

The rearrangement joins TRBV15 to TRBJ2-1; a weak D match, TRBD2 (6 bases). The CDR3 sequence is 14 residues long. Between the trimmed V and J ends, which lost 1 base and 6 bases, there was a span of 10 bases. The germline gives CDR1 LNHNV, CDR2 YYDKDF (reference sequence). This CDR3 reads CATSRAGVGNEQFF. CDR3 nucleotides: TGTGCCACCAGCAGAGCGGGGGTGGGCAATGAGCAGTTCTTC.

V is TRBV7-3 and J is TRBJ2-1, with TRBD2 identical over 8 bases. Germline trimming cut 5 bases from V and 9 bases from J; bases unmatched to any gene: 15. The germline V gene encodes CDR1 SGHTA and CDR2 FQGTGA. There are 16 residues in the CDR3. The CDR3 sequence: CASSPQPAGVGGEQFF. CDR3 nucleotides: TGTGCCAGCAGCCCCCAGCCAGCGGGAGTTGGGGGTGAGCAGTTCTTC.

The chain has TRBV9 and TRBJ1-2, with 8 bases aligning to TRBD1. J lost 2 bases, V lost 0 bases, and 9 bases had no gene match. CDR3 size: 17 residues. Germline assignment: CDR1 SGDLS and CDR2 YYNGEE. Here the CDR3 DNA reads TGTGCCAGCAGCGTAGCGGCACAGGGGGGGCTCAACTATGGCTACACCTTC. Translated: CASSVAAQGGLNYGYTF.

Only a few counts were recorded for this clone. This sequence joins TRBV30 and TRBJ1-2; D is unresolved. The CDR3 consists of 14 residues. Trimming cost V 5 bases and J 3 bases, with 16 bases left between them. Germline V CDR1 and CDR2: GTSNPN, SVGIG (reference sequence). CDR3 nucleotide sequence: TGTGCCTGGTTAAACCGAGGGAATGACTATGGCTACACCTTC. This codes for CAWLNRGNDYGYTF.

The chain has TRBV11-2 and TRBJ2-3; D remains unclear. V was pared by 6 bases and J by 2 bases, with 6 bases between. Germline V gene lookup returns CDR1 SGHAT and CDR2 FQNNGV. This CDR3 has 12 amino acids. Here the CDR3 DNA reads TGTGCCAGCAGTCTCTACACAGATACGCAGTATTTT. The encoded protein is CASSLYTDTQYF.

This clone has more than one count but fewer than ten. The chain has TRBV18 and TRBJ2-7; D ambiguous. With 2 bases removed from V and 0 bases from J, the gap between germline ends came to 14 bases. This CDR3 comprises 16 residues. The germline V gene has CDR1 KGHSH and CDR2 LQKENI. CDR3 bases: TGTGCCAGCTCACCAGCGATCGGACGCCACTCCTACGAGCAGTACTTC. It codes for CASSPAIGRHSYEQYF.